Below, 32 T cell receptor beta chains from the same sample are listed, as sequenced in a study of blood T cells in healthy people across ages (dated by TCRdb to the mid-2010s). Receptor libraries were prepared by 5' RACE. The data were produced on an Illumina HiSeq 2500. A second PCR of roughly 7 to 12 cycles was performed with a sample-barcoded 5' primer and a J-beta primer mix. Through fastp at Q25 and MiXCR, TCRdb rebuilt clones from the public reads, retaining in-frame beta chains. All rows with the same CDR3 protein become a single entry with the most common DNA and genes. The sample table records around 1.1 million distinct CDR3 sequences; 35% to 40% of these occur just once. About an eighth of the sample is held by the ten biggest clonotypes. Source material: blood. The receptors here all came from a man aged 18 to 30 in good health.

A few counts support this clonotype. CDR3 bases: TGTGCCAGCAGTTTCCTACCAACGGGGGGAAAGAACACTGAAGCTTTCTTT. Protein product: CASSFLPTGGKNTEAFF. The genes are TRBV12-3 or TRBV12-4 and TRBJ1-1; D perhaps matches TRBD1 (5 bases). V was cut by 3 bases and J by 1 base, with 18 bases left in between. The CDR3 extends over 17 amino acids.

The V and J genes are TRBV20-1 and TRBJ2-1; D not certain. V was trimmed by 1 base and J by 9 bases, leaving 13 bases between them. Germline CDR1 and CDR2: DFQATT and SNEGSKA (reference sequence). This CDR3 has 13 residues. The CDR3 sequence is CSARVPEWTEQFF. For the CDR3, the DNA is TGCAGTGCTAGAGTCCCCGAGTGGACTGAGCAGTTCTTC.

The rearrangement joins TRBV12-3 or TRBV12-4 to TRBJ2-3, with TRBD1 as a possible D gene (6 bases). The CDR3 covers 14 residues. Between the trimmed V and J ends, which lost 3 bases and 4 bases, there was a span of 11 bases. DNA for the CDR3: TGTGCCAGCAGTTTGTTCCAGGGGCCAGATACGCAGTATTTT. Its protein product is CASSLFQGPDTQYF.

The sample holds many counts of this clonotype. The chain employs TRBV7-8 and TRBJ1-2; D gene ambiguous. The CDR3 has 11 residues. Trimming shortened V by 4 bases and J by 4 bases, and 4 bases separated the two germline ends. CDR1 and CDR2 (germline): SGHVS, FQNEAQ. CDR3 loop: CASSSAYGYTF. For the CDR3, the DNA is TGTGCCAGCAGCTCAGCCTATGGCTACACCTTC.

CDR3 in amino acids: CASSQERISGNTIYF. The CDR3 DNA reads as TGTGCCAGCAGCCAAGAACGTATCTCTGGAAACACCATATATTTT. The rearrangement joins TRBV4-2 to TRBJ1-3; D uncertain. Trimming took off 0 bases at V and 0 bases at J, with 6 bases between the two ends. The CDR3 is 15 residues long. CDR1 LGHNA and CDR2 YNFKEQ come from the germline V gene.

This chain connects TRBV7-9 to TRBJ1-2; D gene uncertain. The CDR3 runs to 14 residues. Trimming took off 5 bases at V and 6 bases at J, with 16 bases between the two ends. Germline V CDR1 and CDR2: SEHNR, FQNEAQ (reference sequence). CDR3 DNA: TGTGCCAGCAGCCCAGCCACTTACTACCATGGCTACACCTTC. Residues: CASSPATYYHGYTF.

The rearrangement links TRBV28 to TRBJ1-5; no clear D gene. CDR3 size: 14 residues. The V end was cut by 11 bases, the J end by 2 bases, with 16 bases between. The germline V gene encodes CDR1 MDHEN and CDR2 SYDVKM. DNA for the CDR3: TGTGCCGGTTCCAGTGTAAATCGCAATCAGCCCCAGCATTTT. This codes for CAGSSVNRNQPQHF.

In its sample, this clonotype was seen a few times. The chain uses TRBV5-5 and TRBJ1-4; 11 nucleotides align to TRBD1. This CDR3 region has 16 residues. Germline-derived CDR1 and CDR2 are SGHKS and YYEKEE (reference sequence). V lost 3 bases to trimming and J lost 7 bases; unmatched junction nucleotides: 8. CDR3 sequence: CASSSPGTGGSEKLFF. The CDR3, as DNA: TGTGCCAGCAGCTCCCCGGGGACAGGGGGATCTGAAAAACTGTTTTTT.

CDR3 loop: CSVSRGAGGTEAFF. The CDR3 region has the DNA TGCAGCGTTAGTCGGGGAGCGGGGGGCACTGAAGCTTTCTTT. V is TRBV29-1 and J is TRBJ1-1, with a weak D call TRBD1 (5 bases). CDR3 length equals 14 residues. Germline CDR1 reads SQVTM; CDR2 reads ANQGSEA. Trimming left V 5 bases short and J 4 bases short, with 17 bases between.

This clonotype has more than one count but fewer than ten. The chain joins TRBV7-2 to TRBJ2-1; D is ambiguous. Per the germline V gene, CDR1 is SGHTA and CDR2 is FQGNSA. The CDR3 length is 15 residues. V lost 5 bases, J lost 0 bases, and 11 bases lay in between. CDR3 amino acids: CASSDPSSSYNEQFF. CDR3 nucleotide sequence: TGTGCCAGCAGCGATCCCAGCAGCTCCTACAATGAGCAGTTCTTC. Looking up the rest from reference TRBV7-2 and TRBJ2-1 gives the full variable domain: GAGVSQSPSNKVTEKGKDVELRCDPISGHTALYWYRQSLGQGLEFLIYFQGNSAPDKSGLPSDRFSAERTGGSVSTLTIQRTQQEDSAVYLCASSDPSSSYNEQFFGPGTRLTVL.

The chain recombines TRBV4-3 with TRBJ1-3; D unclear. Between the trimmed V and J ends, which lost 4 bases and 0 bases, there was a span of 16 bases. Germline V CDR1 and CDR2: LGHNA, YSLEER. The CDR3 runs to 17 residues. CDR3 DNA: TGCGCCAGCAGCCTCACACTGAGGCGCAACTCTGGAAACACCATATATTTT. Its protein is CASSLTLRRNSGNTIYF.

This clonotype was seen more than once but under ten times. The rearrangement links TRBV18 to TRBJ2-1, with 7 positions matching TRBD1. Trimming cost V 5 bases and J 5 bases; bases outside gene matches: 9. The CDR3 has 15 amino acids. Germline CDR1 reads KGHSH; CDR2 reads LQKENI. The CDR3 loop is CASSSQGTANNEQFF. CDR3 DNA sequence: TGTGCCAGCTCATCACAGGGGACGGCGAACAATGAGCAGTTCTTC.

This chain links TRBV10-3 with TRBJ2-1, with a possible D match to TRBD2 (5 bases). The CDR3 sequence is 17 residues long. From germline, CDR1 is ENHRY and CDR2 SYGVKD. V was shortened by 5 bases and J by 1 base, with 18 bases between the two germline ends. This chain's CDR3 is CAISPQLGRTSYNEQFF. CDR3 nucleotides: TGTGCCATCAGTCCCCAACTAGGCCGAACATCCTACAATGAGCAGTTCTTC.

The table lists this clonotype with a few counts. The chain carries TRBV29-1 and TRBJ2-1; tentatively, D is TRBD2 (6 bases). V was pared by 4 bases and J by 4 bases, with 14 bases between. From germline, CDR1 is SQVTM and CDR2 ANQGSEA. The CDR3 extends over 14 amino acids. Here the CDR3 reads CSVGLSSGYNEQFF. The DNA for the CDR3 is TGCAGCGTTGGTTTGAGTAGCGGTTACAATGAGCAGTTCTTC.

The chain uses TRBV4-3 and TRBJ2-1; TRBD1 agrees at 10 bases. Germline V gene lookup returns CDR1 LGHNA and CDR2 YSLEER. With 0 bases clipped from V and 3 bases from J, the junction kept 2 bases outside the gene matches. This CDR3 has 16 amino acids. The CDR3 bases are TGCGCCAGCAGCCAAGATGGGACAGGGGACTACAATGAGCAGTTCTTC. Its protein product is CASSQDGTGDYNEQFF.

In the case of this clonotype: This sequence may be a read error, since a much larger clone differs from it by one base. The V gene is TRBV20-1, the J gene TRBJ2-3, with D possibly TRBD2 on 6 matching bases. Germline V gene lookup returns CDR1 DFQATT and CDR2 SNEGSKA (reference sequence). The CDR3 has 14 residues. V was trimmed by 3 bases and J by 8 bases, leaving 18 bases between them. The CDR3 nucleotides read TGCAGTGCTAGTTCGCGGGGAAGTGTAGGTACGCAGTATTTT. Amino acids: CSASSRGSVGTQYF.

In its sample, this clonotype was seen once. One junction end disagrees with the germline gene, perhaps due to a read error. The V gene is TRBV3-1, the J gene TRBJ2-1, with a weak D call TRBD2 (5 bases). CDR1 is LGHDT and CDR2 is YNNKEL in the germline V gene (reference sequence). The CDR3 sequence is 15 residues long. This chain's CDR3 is CTSSQPTGLDYEQFF. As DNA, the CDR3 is TGTACCAGCAGCCAGCCCACCGGACTGGACTATGAGCAGTTCTTC.

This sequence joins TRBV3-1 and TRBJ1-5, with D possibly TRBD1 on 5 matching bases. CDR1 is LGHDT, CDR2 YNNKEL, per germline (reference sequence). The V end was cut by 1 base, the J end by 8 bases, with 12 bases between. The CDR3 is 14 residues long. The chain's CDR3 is CASSQGRGSEPQHF. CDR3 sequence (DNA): TGTGCCAGCAGCCAAGGCCGGGGGTCTGAGCCCCAGCATTTT.

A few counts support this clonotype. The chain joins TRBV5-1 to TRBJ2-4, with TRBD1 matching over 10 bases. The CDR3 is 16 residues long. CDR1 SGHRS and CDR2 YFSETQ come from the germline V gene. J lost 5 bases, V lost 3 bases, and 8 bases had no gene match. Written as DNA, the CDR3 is TGCGCCAGCAGCTCCGAGGGACAGGGGCCCCAAAACATTCAGTACTTC. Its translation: CASSSEGQGPQNIQYF.

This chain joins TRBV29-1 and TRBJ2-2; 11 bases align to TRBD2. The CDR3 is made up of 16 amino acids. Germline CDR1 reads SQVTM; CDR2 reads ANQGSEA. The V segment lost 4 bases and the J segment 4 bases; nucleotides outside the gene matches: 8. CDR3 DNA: TGCAGCGTTGTTCGGTTTGGACTAGCGGGCACCGGGGAGCTGTTTTTT. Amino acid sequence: CSVVRFGLAGTGELFF.

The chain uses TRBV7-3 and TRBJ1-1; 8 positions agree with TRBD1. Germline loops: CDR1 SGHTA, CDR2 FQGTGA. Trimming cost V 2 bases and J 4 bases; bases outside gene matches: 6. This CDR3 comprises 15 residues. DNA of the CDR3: TGTGCCAGCAGCTTATCAGGGGGCGGGTTCACTGAAGCTTTCTTT. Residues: CASSLSGGGFTEAFF.

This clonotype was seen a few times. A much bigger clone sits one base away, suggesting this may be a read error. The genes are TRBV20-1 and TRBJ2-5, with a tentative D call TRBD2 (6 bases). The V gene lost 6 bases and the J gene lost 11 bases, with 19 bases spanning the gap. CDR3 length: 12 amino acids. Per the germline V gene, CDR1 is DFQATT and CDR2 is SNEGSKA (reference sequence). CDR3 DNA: TGCAGTGCGTTGACTAGGATCAATGAGCAGTACTTC. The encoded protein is CSALTRINEQYF.

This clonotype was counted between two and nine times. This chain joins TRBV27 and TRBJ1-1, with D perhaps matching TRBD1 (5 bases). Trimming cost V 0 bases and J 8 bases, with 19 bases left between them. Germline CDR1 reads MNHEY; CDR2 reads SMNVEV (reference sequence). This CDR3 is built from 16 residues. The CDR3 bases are TGTGCCAGCAGTTTATCGGGGACGGCTGACTTCACCGAAGCTTTCTTT. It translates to CASSLSGTADFTEAFF.

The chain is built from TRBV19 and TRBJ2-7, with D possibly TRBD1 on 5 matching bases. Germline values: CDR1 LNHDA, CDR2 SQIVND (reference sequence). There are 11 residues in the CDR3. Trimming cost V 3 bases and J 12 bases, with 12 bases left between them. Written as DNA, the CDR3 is TGTGCCAGTAGTATGGGGCCTCTGGGGTACTTC. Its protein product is CASSMGPLGYF.

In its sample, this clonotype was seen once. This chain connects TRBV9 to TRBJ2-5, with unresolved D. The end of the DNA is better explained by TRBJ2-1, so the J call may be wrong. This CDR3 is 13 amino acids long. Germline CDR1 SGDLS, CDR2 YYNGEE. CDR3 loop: CASSVGQKETQFF. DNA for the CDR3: TGTGCCAGCAGCGTAGGTCAGAAAGAGACCCAGTTCTTC.

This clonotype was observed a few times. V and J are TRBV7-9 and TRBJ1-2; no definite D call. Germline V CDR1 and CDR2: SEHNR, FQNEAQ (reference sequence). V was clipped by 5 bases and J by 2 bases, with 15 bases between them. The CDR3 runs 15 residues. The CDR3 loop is CASSRLEGSNYGYTF. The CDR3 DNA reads TGTGCCAGCAGCCGCCTTGAGGGTTCCAACTATGGCTACACCTTC.

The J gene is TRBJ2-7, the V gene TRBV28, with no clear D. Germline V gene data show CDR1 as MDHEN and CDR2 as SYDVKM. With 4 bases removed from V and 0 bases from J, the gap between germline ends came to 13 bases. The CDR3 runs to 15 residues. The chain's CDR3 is CASSSSGLNSYEQYF. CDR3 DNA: TGTGCCAGCAGTTCATCCGGGCTAAACTCCTACGAGCAGTACTTC.

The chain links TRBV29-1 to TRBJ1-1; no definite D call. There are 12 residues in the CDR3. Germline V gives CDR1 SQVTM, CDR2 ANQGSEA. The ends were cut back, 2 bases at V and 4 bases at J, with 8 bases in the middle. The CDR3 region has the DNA TGCAGCGTTGAACACCCTAGCACTGAAGCTTTCTTT. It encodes CSVEHPSTEAFF.

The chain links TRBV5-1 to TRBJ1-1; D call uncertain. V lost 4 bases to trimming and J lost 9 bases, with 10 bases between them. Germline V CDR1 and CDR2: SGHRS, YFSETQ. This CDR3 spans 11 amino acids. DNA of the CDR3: TGCGCCAGCAGCCCAGGACGAAAAGCTTTCTTT. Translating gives CASSPGRKAFF.

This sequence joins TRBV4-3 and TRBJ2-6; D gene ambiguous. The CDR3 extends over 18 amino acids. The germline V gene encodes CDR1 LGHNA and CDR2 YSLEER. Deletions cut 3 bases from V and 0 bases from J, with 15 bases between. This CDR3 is CASSQTTETYSGANVLTF. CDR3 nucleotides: TGCGCCAGCAGCCAGACCACAGAAACATACTCTGGGGCCAACGTCCTGACTTTC.

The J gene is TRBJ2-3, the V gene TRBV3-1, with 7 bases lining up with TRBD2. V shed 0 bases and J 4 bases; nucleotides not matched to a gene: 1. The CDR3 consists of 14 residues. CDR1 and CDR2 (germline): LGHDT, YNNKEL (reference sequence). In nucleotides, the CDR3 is TGTGCCAGCAGCCAAGATACTAGCGCAGATACGCAGTATTTT. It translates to CASSQDTSADTQYF.

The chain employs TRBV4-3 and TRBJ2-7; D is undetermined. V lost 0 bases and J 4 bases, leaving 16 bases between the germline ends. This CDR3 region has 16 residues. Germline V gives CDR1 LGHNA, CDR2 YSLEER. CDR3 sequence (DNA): TGCGCCAGCAGCCAAGATTTACAACTCCCACCATACGAGCAGTACTTC. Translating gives CASSQDLQLPPYEQYF.